This T cell receptor (beta chain) stems from a study of T-cell memory formation after mild COVID-19 (dated by TCRdb to 2020 to 2023). Concerning the study at large: Most TCR sequence clusters were specific to one of the two donors. Two young, previously healthy adult volunteers made up the cohort, one male and one female. In two donors, T-cell clones that expanded and contracted after mild COVID-19 were tracked by sequencing TCRalpha and TCRbeta repertoires over time. Findings and caveats that apply to the study as a whole: Some responding clones were detected in pre-infection memory, suggesting pre-existing cross-reactive memory T cells joined the SARS-CoV-2 response. SARS-CoV-2 specificity was not confirmed for the second-wave clones peaking on day 37. Contracting CD4+ clones turned up mainly in the CM and EM memory subsets, whereas EMRA was where CD8+ clones were enriched. Balanced CD4/CD8 phenotypes were observed for clones contracting from day 15 to 85, whereas a bias towards CD4+ was observed for a second wave of clones expanding from day 15 to 37. Only two mild cases were covered by the study, and larger cohorts that include severe cases with pre-infection samples were considered necessary.

The CDR3 numbers 14 residues from cysteine through phenylalanine. Only the CDR3 portion is preserved as DNA: 42 bases, with reading frame beginning at the first base. Taken from the germline V gene, the CDR1 and CDR2 loops are SGHDT and YYEEEE. V is trimmed back by 4 bases and J by 6 bases, and the junction contains 8 bases that no gene match accounts for. Ficoll-Paque density gradient centrifugation was the method used to isolate PBMCs. Instrument on record: Illumina NovaSeq 6000. TCRalpha and TCRbeta cDNA libraries were built by 5'RACE with constant-segment primers, adding sample barcodes and unique molecular identifiers. RNA was extracted from every sample with Trizol reagent. Libraries were amplified in two PCR steps, with a second sample barcode and Illumina TruSeq adapters added in the second step. Sequencing of the libraries was done on an Illumina NovaSeq, producing 2 x 150 bp paired-end reads. The paper's data handling went like this. Reads were demultiplexed and collapsed into UMI-guided consensus sequences with migec v1.2.7. With mixcr v2.1.11, UMI consensuses were aligned to TRA and TRB V and J templates and assembled into clonotypes. A clonotype was counted as expanded or contracted only if both edgeR and NoisET called the change significant, with noise models trained on biological replicates. For edgeR calls, the thresholds were a false discovery rate-adjusted p below 0.01 and a log2 fold-change of 1. As an exploratory analysis of dynamics, max-normalized trajectories of the 1000 most abundant clonotypes were examined with PCA combined with hierarchical clustering. Separately sequenced CD4+ and CD8+ repertoires were used to assign a CD4 or CD8 phenotype to each responding clone. The public sequencing data were trimmed at Q25 with fastp and processed into clonotypes with MiXCR by TCRdb, which kept only in-frame beta chains. Rows matching on CDR3 protein sequence are summarized as one entry with the most common DNA and genes. The V and J calls reflect TCRdb's pipeline rather than the authors' work. The sample includes approximately 400,000 distinct CDR3 sequences, with about a sixth observed a single time. Clones ranked in the top ten supply about 22% of the sample.

For this clonotype: The target of this receptor is not known. Base-call qualities are not available, and no considerably larger clone is one nucleotide away.

The sample was PBMCs or a T cell subset sorted from them (not recorded which). This receptor was obtained from a man younger than 35 who had mild COVID-19 (a few samples of this study predate the infection). The sample titles of this study are shuffled in the database, so cell type and time point are left out; the donor was told from shared clones. The rearranged segments are TRBV5-6 and TRBJ2-3, with 7 bases matching TRBD1. The sequenced DNA: TGTGCCAGCAGCGACGACAGGGAGCGGGATACGCAGTATTTT. Translated, this gives CASSDDRERDTQYF.